Presented here are 25 T cell receptor beta chains from one specimen sequenced in a study of T cells in Graves' hyperthyroidism and ophthalmopathy. Using RNA transcripts as the source, TCR beta CDR3 regions were amplified. First-round RT-PCR of the TCR CDR3 relied on the HTBI primer set. TCRdb processed the multiplex PCR reads anew with MiXCR; each CDR3 protein has one entry. The sample has approximately 600,000 distinct CDR3 sequences, roughly 20% seen once. The sequencing input was blood. The receptor source for this set is a man between 25 and 39 years old with Graves' ophthalmopathy.

V usage is TRBV6-1 and J usage is TRBJ1-3, with D maybe TRBD1 (6 bases). Germline CDR1 MNHNS, CDR2 SASEGT. V was shortened by 7 bases and J by 0 bases, with 10 bases between the two germline ends. The CDR3 spans 14 residues. CDR3 DNA: TGTGCCAGCATCACAGGGAACTCTGGAAACACCATATATTTT. Translating gives CASITGNSGNTIYF.

This chain links TRBV7-8 with TRBJ2-7; 7 bases fit TRBD2. The V gene end was trimmed by 6 bases and the J gene end by 2 bases; junction bases not matched to a gene: 10. The germline gives CDR1 SGHVS, CDR2 FQNEAQ. This CDR3 has 15 amino acids. The CDR3 reads CASSLPAGTTYEQYF. CDR3 nucleotide sequence: TGTGCCAGCAGTTTACCCGCCGGGACTACCTACGAGCAGTACTTC.

The rearrangement uses TRBV28 and TRBJ1-3; no clear D gene. Germline V gene lookup returns CDR1 MDHEN and CDR2 SYDVKM. The CDR3 loop spans 15 amino acids. Trimming cost V 6 bases and J 0 bases, with 12 bases left between them. The CDR3 nucleotides are TGTGCCAGCAGAGCATCAGTGAGCTCTGGAAACACCATATATTTT. It is translated as CASRASVSSGNTIYF.

This clonotype was counted a few times. This chain connects TRBV3-1 to TRBJ1-4, with D uncertain. Trimming shortened V by 1 base and J by 8 bases, and 2 bases separated the two germline ends. The CDR3 runs to 11 residues. CDR1 is LGHDT and CDR2 is YNNKEL in the germline V gene (reference sequence). The CDR3 here is CASSQAEKLFF. The CDR3 DNA sequence: TGTGCCAGCAGCCAAGCCGAAAAACTGTTTTTT.

This clonotype was seen ten or more times. V gene TRBV11-3 combines with J gene TRBJ2-1, with 8 bases matching TRBD2. CDR3 length: 14 amino acids. CDR1 is SGHNT and CDR2 is YENEEA in the germline V gene. V lost 5 bases, J lost 9 bases, and 9 bases stayed unmatched. In DNA, the CDR3 is TGTGCCAGCAGCCAGCGGGAGAACCCAGGTGAGCAGTTCTTC. It codes for CASSQRENPGEQFF.

The chain uses TRBV15 and TRBJ1-1, with D possibly matching TRBD1 (5 bases). CDR1 is LNHNV and CDR2 is YYDKDF in the germline V gene (reference sequence). V shed 0 bases and J shed 4 bases, with 12 bases lying between them. The CDR3 covers 15 residues. The CDR3 sequence is CATSREVGVTTEAFF. For the CDR3, the DNA is TGTGCCACCAGCAGAGAGGTGGGGGTGACCACTGAAGCTTTCTTT.

V is TRBV5-1 and J is TRBJ1-4; the match to TRBD1 covers 7 bases. Germline V CDR1 and CDR2: SGHRS, YFSETQ. CDR3 size: 15 residues. V dropped 4 bases and J dropped 7; count of bases not matched to a gene: 10. CDR3 in amino acids: CASSPVGDRLEKLFF. The CDR3 DNA reads TGCGCCAGCAGCCCGGTGGGGGACAGACTTGAAAAACTGTTTTTT. Full variable domain (missing parts from reference TRBV5-1 and TRBJ1-4): KAGVTQTPRYLIKTRGQQVTLSCSPISGHRSVSWYQQTPGQGLQFLFEYFSETQRNKGNFPGRFSGRQFSNSRSEMNVSTLELGDSALYLCASSPVGDRLEKLFFGSGTQLSVL.

The chain combines TRBV27 with TRBJ2-5; possibly TRBD2 for D (6 bases). CDR1 MNHEY and CDR2 SMNVEV come from the germline V gene (reference sequence). V lost 1 base and J lost 4, with 10 bases in between. The CDR3 runs 14 residues. The DNA of the CDR3 is TGTGCCAGCAGTTTATGGTGGGAGGCAGAGACCCAGTACTTC. Its translation is CASSLWWEAETQYF.

Notes on this clonotype: This could be a read error, since a much larger clone is one nucleotide away. The V call is TRBV27, the J call TRBJ2-7; D gene uncertain. Germline CDR1 is MNHEY and CDR2 is SMNVEV (reference sequence). This CDR3 comprises 15 residues. In DNA form, the CDR3 reads TGTGCCAGCAGTTTACAGGTTACTCGCTCCCACGAGCAGTACTTC. Its translation: CASSLQVTRSHEQYF.

As for this clonotype: The junction departs from the called germline gene at one end, perhaps through a read error. The rearrangement joins TRBV24-1 to TRBJ2-1; 7 bases are a match to TRBD1. The CDR3 has 14 amino acids. CDR1 and CDR2 (germline): KGHDR, SFDVKD. The CDR3 loop reads CATSDWDSNNEQSF. The CDR3 nucleotides are TGTGCCACCAGTGACTGGGACAGTAACAATGAGCAGTCCTTC.

The gene calls are TRBV28 and TRBJ1-5; a possible D gene is TRBD1 (5 bases). This CDR3 has 15 amino acids. Trimming cost V 2 bases and J 7 bases, with 15 bases left between them. CDR1 and CDR2 (germline): MDHEN, SYDVKM. The CDR3 loop reads CASSLEGRRFQPQHF. For the CDR3, the DNA is TGTGCCAGCAGTTTAGAGGGACGCCGATTCCAGCCCCAGCATTTT.

V and J are TRBV20-1 and TRBJ2-1, with 13 bases that match TRBD2. The J call may not be correct, given that the DNA end is closer to TRBJ2-7. Germline V gene sequence: CDR1 DFQATT, CDR2 SNEGSKA (reference sequence). The CDR3 is made up of 15 amino acids. The CDR3 DNA reads TGCAGTGCTAGAGCCGGGACTAGCGGGACAATGCAGCAGTACTTC. Translated: CSARAGTSGTMQQYF.

On this clonotype: This could be a read error, since a much larger clone is one nucleotide away. The J gene is TRBJ1-5, the V gene TRBV6-2 or TRBV6-3; D perhaps matches TRBD1 (5 bases). This CDR3 is 18 amino acids long. The V gene lost 4 bases and the J gene lost 2 bases, with 21 bases spanning the gap. Germline CDR1 is MNHEY and CDR2 is SVGEGT. The CDR3 loop is CASSSQQGLGIGNQPQHF. As DNA, the CDR3 is TGTGCCAGCAGTTCCCAGCAGGGCCTGGGCATAGGCAATCAGCCCCAGCATTTT.

The chain combines TRBV24-1 with TRBJ2-2, with a possible D match to TRBD2 (5 bases). V lost 3 bases and J lost 3, with 22 bases in between. CDR3 size: 19 residues. Germline V gene sequence: CDR1 KGHDR, CDR2 SFDVKD. The CDR3 reads CATSDPRGRGIGDTGELFF. CDR3 sequence (DNA): TGTGCCACCAGTGATCCCCGGGGTCGAGGTATCGGGGACACCGGGGAGCTGTTTTTT.

In the case of this clonotype: One base away lies a much larger clone, so this may be a sequencing read error. The CDR3 does not end in the conserved phenylalanine or tryptophan, so this is likely a read error. This chain joins TRBV2 and TRBJ2-5; D is uncertain. Between the trimmed V and J ends, which lost 7 bases and 0 bases, there was a span of 12 bases. Per the germline V gene, CDR1 is SNHLY and CDR2 is FYNNEI. The CDR3 loop spans 14 amino acids. The CDR3 spells CASTDGYNQETQYS. CDR3 sequence (DNA): TGTGCCAGCACCGACGGGTATAACCAAGAGACCCAGTACTCC.

The chain joins TRBV9 to TRBJ2-5; tentative D call: TRBD2 (6 bases). Per germline, CDR1 SGDLS and CDR2 YYNGEE. V lost 4 bases to trimming and J lost 2 bases, with 15 bases between them. The CDR3 covers 15 residues. As DNA, the CDR3 is TGTGCCAGCAGCCCTGGGACTTCTCATCAAGAGACCCAGTACTTC. Residues: CASSPGTSHQETQYF.

This clonotype was detected ten times or more. The chain couples TRBV5-1 to TRBJ1-1; D is undetermined. Trimming cost V 0 bases and J 0 bases, with 6 bases left between them. The CDR3 contains 14 residues. Germline loops: CDR1 SGHRS, CDR2 YFSETQ. CDR3 sequence (DNA): TGCGCCAGCAGCTTGGACAGCATGAACACTGAAGCTTTCTTT. This translates into CASSLDSMNTEAFF.

This rearrangement joins TRBV4-1 to TRBJ2-1; D may be TRBD1 (6 bases). Trimming shortened V by 0 bases and J by 6 bases, and 12 bases separated the two germline ends. This CDR3 has 15 residues. The germline CDR1 and CDR2 sequences are MGHRA and YSYEKL. CDR3 DNA: TGCGCCAGCAGCCAAGATCGGGGCAGGGGCAATGAGCAGTTCTTC. Protein product: CASSQDRGRGNEQFF.

This clonotype was seen repeatedly, ten times or more. The chain combines TRBV28 with TRBJ2-2; perhaps TRBD2 as D (5 bases). The CDR3 runs 15 residues. CDR1 and CDR2 (germline): MDHEN, SYDVKM. V lost 4 bases and J 1 base, leaving 10 bases between the germline ends. In nucleotides, the CDR3 is TGTGCCAGCAGTTCCGTAGCGAAGAACACCGGGGAGCTGTTTTTT. The encoded protein is CASSSVAKNTGELFF.

The chain's CDR3 is CATSDRATNYGYTF. The CDR3 coding sequence is TGTGCCACCAGCGATAGGGCAACTAACTATGGCTACACCTTC. This chain links TRBV15 with TRBJ1-2; no reliable D call. With 5 bases removed from V and 0 bases from J, the gap between germline ends came to 10 bases. Germline assignment: CDR1 LNHNV and CDR2 YYDKDF (reference sequence). The CDR3 has 14 residues.

This clonotype was detected only a few times. V gene TRBV7-3 combines with J gene TRBJ2-3; 10 nucleotides align to TRBD2. CDR1 and CDR2 from the germline V gene are SGHTA and FQGTGA. The CDR3 has 15 residues. V shed 5 bases, J shed 4 bases, and the junction held 6 bases outside the gene matches. In nucleotides, the CDR3 is TGTGCCAGCAGCCAGACTAGCGGGTTAGCAGATACGCAGTATTTT. Translating it yields CASSQTSGLADTQYF.

This clonotype was counted only a few times. The chain has TRBV11-2 and TRBJ1-4; no definite D call. Germline-derived CDR1 and CDR2 are SGHAT and FQNNGV. Trimming took off 7 bases at V and 8 bases at J, with 17 bases between the two ends. The CDR3 extends over 14 amino acids. The chain's CDR3 is CASTSVRAGEKLFF. DNA for the CDR3: TGTGCCAGCACCTCGGTGAGGGCCGGGGAAAAACTGTTTTTT.

The chain carries TRBV27 and TRBJ2-3; D is unclear. V lost 3 bases, J lost 6 bases, and 16 bases lay in between. The germline gives CDR1 MNHEY, CDR2 SMNVEV (reference sequence). There are 15 residues in the CDR3. The CDR3 sequence: CASSFLLGSEDTQYF. CDR3 in DNA: TGTGCCAGCAGTTTCCTACTTGGGTCGGAGGATACGCAGTATTTT.

The genes are TRBV19 and TRBJ2-6; TRBD2 agrees at 11 bases. This CDR3 spans 18 amino acids. CDR1 is LNHDA, CDR2 SQIVND, per germline (reference sequence). The V segment lost 6 bases and the J segment 0 bases; nucleotides outside the gene matches: 7. The CDR3 nucleotides read TGTGCCAGTAGGCGCGGGGGACTAGCGGACTCTGGGGCCAACGTCCTGACTTTC. This gives the protein CASRRGGLADSGANVLTF.

The rearrangement joins TRBV28 to TRBJ1-4; a possible D gene is TRBD1 (6 bases). The CDR3 has 15 amino acids. V lost 8 bases and J 11 bases, leaving 24 bases between the germline ends. The germline V gene has CDR1 MDHEN and CDR2 SYDVKM. The CDR3 sequence: CASRGGGTTGGKLFF. CDR3 in DNA: TGTGCCAGCCGGGGGGGGGGCACAACCGGCGGGAAACTGTTTTTT.